This is a list of T cell receptor beta chains from one sample in a study of a mutant IDH1 vaccine in newly diagnosed glioma. The table came from immunoSEQ multiplex PCR; TCRdb's copy has only in-frame clones and leaves some out. The table includes 58,000 or so clones, roughly four fifths detected once. For these TCRs, the target antigens are not known. The sample consisted of PBMCs, taken from a glioma patient whose treatment included an IDH1 peptide vaccine. Receptor source: a woman between 45 and 65 years old with glioma. Each CDR3 is given with its conserved first and last residue. The D gene is left open where the match is weak. Clone size is given for some rows only: seen once, a few or many times, or a class if the clone is expanded.

V,J,size,D,CDR3,DNA
TRBV19,TRBJ1-1,-,-,CASSTVAVMNTEAFF,TGTGCCAGTAGTACCGTGGCGGTCATGAACACTGAAGCTTTCTTT
TRBV5-1,TRBJ1-1,-,-,CASSSGGGQSTEAFF,TGCGCCAGCAGCTCCGGGGGGGGCCAAAGCACTGAAGCTTTCTTT
TRBV5-6,TRBJ1-1,medium-sized,-,CASSWGQTNTEAFF,TGTGCCAGCAGTTGGGGGCAGACGAACACTGAAGCTTTCTTT
TRBV7-9,TRBJ1-3,-,-,CASSLASQGAGNTIYF,TGTGCCAGCAGCTTAGCGAGTCAGGGAGCAGGAAACACCATATATTTT
TRBV25-1,TRBJ2-3,-,TRBD2,CASSDGRGKDTQYF,TGTGCCAGCAGTGATGGGCGGGGGAAAGATACGCAGTATTTT
TRBV7-7,TRBJ2-7,-,-,CSTQSSYEQYF,TGTTCAACACAGAGCTCCTACGAGCAGTACTTC
TRBV12-5,TRBJ2-1,-,-,CASGLGVAYNEQFF,TGTGCTAGTGGTTTGGGGGTGGCCTACAATGAGCAGTTCTTC
TRBV28,TRBJ1-3,-,TRBD1,CASSLRMTGVLAGNTIYF,TGTGCCAGCAGTTTAAGGATGACAGGGGTTCTCGCTGGAAACACCATATATTTT
TRBV5-6,TRBJ2-7,-,-,CASSLGATLRYEQYF,TGTGCCAGCAGCTTGGGGGCGACATTAAGATACGAGCAGTACTTC
TRBV2,TRBJ1-2,-,TRBD1,CATFAGGGYYGYTF,TGTGCCACTTTTGCAGGGGGGGGCTACTATGGCTACACCTTC
TRBV7-2,TRBJ2-2,-,-,CASSVGLGSTGELFF,TGTGCCAGCAGCGTCGGACTGGGGAGCACCGGGGAGCTGTTTTTT
TRBV19,TRBJ1-1,-,-,CASRPGGNTEAFF,TGTGCCAGTAGGCCCGGAGGAAACACTGAAGCTTTCTTT
TRBV6-4,TRBJ2-3,-,TRBD2,CASSDNAGGPGTDTQYF,TGTGCCAGCAGTGACAATGCGGGGGGGCCTGGCACAGATACGCAGTATTTT
TRBV11-3,TRBJ2-5,-,TRBD2,CASSPGGGGKRETQYF,TGTGCCAGCAGCCCGGGGGGTGGGGGAAAGAGAGAGACCCAGTACTTC
TRBV5-1,TRBJ2-1,-,TRBD2,CASRVLAGGLYNEQFF,TGCGCCAGCAGGGTACTAGCGGGGGGCCTCTACAATGAGCAGTTCTTC
TRBV27,TRBJ2-7,-,-,CASSSRLGVSYEQYF,TGTGCCAGCAGCTCCCGATTGGGGGTTTCCTACGAGCAGTACTTC
TRBV13,TRBJ1-5,-,TRBD1,CASSPTQPDRDRVSNQPQHF,TGTGCCAGCAGCCCTACCCAGCCCGACCGGGACAGGGTCAGCAATCAGCCCCAGCATTTT
TRBV5-1,TRBJ2-3,-,-,CASTLARAGPDTQYF,TGCGCCAGCACCTTGGCACGGGCCGGCCCAGATACGCAGTATTTT
TRBV2,TRBJ1-5,once,-,CASSEGGPNQPQHF,TGTGCCAGCAGTGAGGGGGGTCCCAATCAGCCCCAGCATTTT
TRBV27,TRBJ1-2,-,-,CASSLSEGYGYTF,TGTGCCAGCAGTTTATCCGAAGGCTATGGCTACACCTTC
TRBV19,TRBJ1-2,-,-,CASSPEAGGYTF,TGTGCCAGTAGTCCGGAGGCCGGCGGCTACACCTTC
TRBV6-6,TRBJ1-5,once,-,CASSPYSGDNQPQHF,TGTGCCAGCAGCCCCTATAGCGGGGACAATCAGCCCCAGCATTTT
TRBV27,TRBJ2-3,once,-,CASSLLTGPDTQYF,TGTGCCAGCAGCCTTCTGACCGGGCCAGATACGCAGTATTTT
TRBV6-5,TRBJ1-1,-,-,CASSNGGITEAFF,TGTGCCAGCAGTAACGGGGGTATCACTGAAGCTTTCTTT
TRBV2,TRBJ1-2,-,-,CASRDLTDYGYTF,TGTGCCAGCAGAGACCTCACGGACTATGGCTACACCTTC